One and the same sample provided the 17 T cell receptor beta chains below, sequenced in a study of monozygotic twins with inflammatory bowel disease. TCRdb re-called the 5' RACE reads and shows each CDR3 protein once, DNA omitted. The sample data list over 350,000 distinct CDR3 sequences. What was sequenced was blood. All receptors derive from a human donor with ulcerative colitis or Crohn's disease, or a healthy co-twin of an affected twin (not recorded which).

This chain joins TRBV7-8 and TRBJ2-5; the D call from TCRdb, TRBD2, cannot be confirmed without DNA. The germline V gene has CDR1 SGHVS and CDR2 FQNEAQ. The CDR3 extends over 17 amino acids. The CDR3 is CASSPPVTGLAVETQYF.

The V call is TRBV7-2, the J call TRBJ2-1; checking the TCRdb D call of TRBD1 is not possible without DNA. The CDR3 covers 16 residues. Germline V CDR1 and CDR2: SGHTA, FQGNSA. Here the CDR3 reads CASSLLGLSSYNEQFF.

The chain employs TRBV12-3 or TRBV12-4 and TRBJ1-4; TCRdb picks TRBD1, but there is no DNA to check that call. This CDR3 comprises 16 residues. CDR3 amino acids: CASSYGHEEANEKLFF.

The chain is built from TRBV7-2 and TRBJ1-5; TCRdb designates TRBD1, a call that cannot be tested without DNA. CDR1 SGHTA and CDR2 FQGNSA come from the germline V gene. The CDR3 runs to 15 residues. This chain's CDR3 is CASSLQGVGNQPQHF.

J is TRBJ2-1 and V is TRBV28; the D call of TRBD1 rests on TCRdb alone, since no DNA is present to check it. This CDR3 has 15 residues. Germline CDR1 MDHEN, CDR2 SYDVKM. The CDR3 protein is CASSSPGTGTGEQFF. Complete variable domain (other parts from reference TRBV28 and TRBJ2-1): DVKVTQSSRYLVKRTGEKVFLECVQDMDHENMFWYRQDPGLGLRLIYFSYDVKMKEKGDIPEGYSVSREKKERFSLILESASTNQTSMYLCASSSPGTGTGEQFFGPGTRLTVL.

Here the CDR3 reads CASSLARTGWGETQYF. The J gene is TRBJ2-5, the V gene TRBV4-3; without DNA, the TCRdb call of TRBD1 cannot be checked. Germline loops: CDR1 LGHNA, CDR2 YSLEER. This CDR3 spans 16 amino acids.

This rearrangement joins TRBV4-3 to TRBJ1-1; TCRdb lists TRBD1, though no DNA is available to test this call. This CDR3 is built from 17 residues. Germline CDR1 reads LGHNA; CDR2 reads YSLEER. The CDR3 reads CASSQDVFNVWGRVAFF.

The chain has TRBV20-1 and TRBJ2-7; as DNA is missing, the TRBD1 call by TCRdb cannot be tested. Per the germline V gene, CDR1 is DFQATT and CDR2 is SNEGSKA (reference sequence). The CDR3 spans 16 residues. The CDR3 sequence is CSAPLTTGTGTYEQYF.

The chain combines TRBV20-1 with TRBJ2-7; TCRdb's D call, TRBD1, is unchecked because there is no DNA. The germline gives CDR1 DFQATT, CDR2 SNEGSKA (reference sequence). The CDR3 extends over 16 amino acids. Here the CDR3 reads CSARAPNGGSSYEQYF.

The chain carries TRBV9 and TRBJ2-7; there is no DNA to check the TCRdb D call of TRBD1. The length of the CDR3 is 14 residues. CDR1 and CDR2 (germline): SGDLS, YYNGEE. The CDR3 loop reads CASSPQGWSYEQYF. The entire variable domain, with the rest obtained from reference TRBV9 and TRBJ2-7, is as follows: DSGVTQTPKHLITATGQRVTLRCSPRSGDLSVYWYQQSLDQGLQFLIQYYNGEERAKGNILERFSAQQFPDLHSELNLSSLELGDSALYFCASSPQGWSYEQYFGPGTRLTVT.

The chain carries TRBV6-5 and TRBJ1-6. The germline CDR1 and CDR2 sequences are MNHEY and SVGAGI. The CDR3 extends over 12 amino acids. The CDR3 here is CASQGNNSPLHF.

The rearrangement joins TRBV12-3 or TRBV12-4 to TRBJ2-2; TCRdb reports TRBD1, a call that lacks DNA to check it against. The CDR3 sequence is 16 residues long. The CDR3 sequence: CASTLGTGLGYGELFF.

The chain combines TRBV5-6 with TRBJ2-7; lacking DNA, the TRBD1 call made by TCRdb goes unchecked. Germline V lookup: CDR1 SGHDT, CDR2 YYEEEE. This CDR3 is 17 amino acids long. The CDR3 loop reads CASSLDPTGSALYEQYF.

V gene TRBV6-5 combines with J gene TRBJ2-1; the TCRdb call, TRBD1, lacks DNA for checking. CDR3 length equals 13 residues. CDR1 and CDR2 (germline): MNHEY, SVGAGI. CDR3: CASSSNPDRGRFF.

CDR3 sequence: CASSQATSGGTDTQYF. This rearrangement joins TRBV4-1 to TRBJ2-3; TCRdb gives TRBD2 as the D gene, but with no DNA this cannot be confirmed. Looked up from germline, CDR1 is MGHRA and CDR2 is YSYEKL. CDR3 size: 16 residues.

The chain recombines TRBV14 with TRBJ2-1; TCRdb outputs TRBD2, but without DNA this stays unchecked. CDR1 and CDR2 (germline): SGHDN, FVKESK. This CDR3 has 17 amino acids. CDR3 amino acids: CASSQEGLEETYNEQFF.

The chain employs TRBV7-2 and TRBJ1-2; the D gene TCRdb calls, TRBD1, cannot be checked with no DNA. CDR3 length: 17 amino acids. Germline V gene data show CDR1 as SGHTA and CDR2 as FQGNSA. The chain's CDR3 is CASSLEVVVGADYGYTF.